The rows below give T cell receptor beta chains drawn from one sample of a study of blood T cell repertoires in COVID-19. The data were produced by immunoSEQ multiplex PCR, yet TCRdb's version contains in-frame clones alone and is incomplete. Of about 170,000 clones listed, about 83% were seen once; the top ten hold under 3.5%. Sequenced input: peripheral blood. Receptor source: a woman older than 75 with COVID-19, enrolled during active disease. CDR3s include the opening cysteine and the closing phenylalanine or tryptophan. Fields, in order: V gene, J gene, CDR3 protein.

v_call: TRBV5-1
j_call: TRBJ2-7
cdr3_aa: CASSPAAGFTYEQYF

v_call: TRBV3-1/TRBV3-2
j_call: TRBJ2-1
cdr3_aa: CASSGRVAGGPLNNEQFF

v_call: TRBV30
j_call: TRBJ2-2
cdr3_aa: CAFRPGGRTGELFF

v_call: TRBV10-3
j_call: TRBJ2-1
cdr3_aa: CAIRTSGGGQYLREQFF

v_call: TRBV7-6
j_call: TRBJ1-1
cdr3_aa: CASSLEMSGLNTEAFF

v_call: TRBV2
j_call: TRBJ2-5
cdr3_aa: CASRKGGIQETQYF

v_call: TRBV7-3
j_call: TRBJ2-2
cdr3_aa: CASSLLASGGDTGELFF

v_call: TRBV9
j_call: TRBJ1-1
cdr3_aa: CASSTSGGGTEAFF

v_call: TRBV19
j_call: TRBJ1-1
cdr3_aa: CASSNPGVWNTEAFF

v_call: TRBV28
j_call: TRBJ1-5
cdr3_aa: CASSLPTDRGSQHF

v_call: TRBV4-3
j_call: TRBJ1-4
cdr3_aa: CASSQPGQEEKLFF

v_call: TRBV7-7
j_call: TRBJ2-1
cdr3_aa: CASSLNGGPYNEQFF

v_call: TRBV7-6
j_call: TRBJ2-7
cdr3_aa: CASSPSPGPSYEQYF

v_call: TRBV4-2
j_call: TRBJ1-3
cdr3_aa: CASSQEPIGEDTIYF

v_call: TRBV19
j_call: TRBJ1-5
cdr3_aa: CASSTGTGGFIQPQHF

v_call: TRBV10-1
j_call: TRBJ1-5
cdr3_aa: CASSEPEGHQPQHF

v_call: TRBV18
j_call: TRBJ2-1
cdr3_aa: CASSPLSGQGTSGSHEQFF

v_call: TRBV6-5
j_call: TRBJ2-7
cdr3_aa: CASSFLQAYEQYF